This record concerns one T cell receptor beta chain sequence. What it binds is not known. A 5'RACE template switching approach incorporating UMIs was used to make TCR beta cDNA. TCRdb reworked the 5' RACE reads into one entry per CDR3 protein, no DNA. This listing includes 500,000 to 700,000 distinct CDR3 sequences. This record belongs to a study of T cells expressing NK-cell markers. The study's findings and limits: Each of about six donors carried dominant NKG2C+ clonotypes accounting for about 1.0-8% of CD8+ T cells.

The CDR3 length is 11 residues. The germline CDR1 and CDR2 sequences are MNHEY and SVGEGT. The chain recombines TRBV6-2 or TRBV6-3 with TRBJ1-3. Material: blood T cells: a sorted CD56 or NKG2C T cell subset, CD4+ or CD8+ T cells, or bulk PBMC T cells (not recorded which). The receptor was derived from a young man in good health. The CDR3 here is CASSYGNTIYF.